This T cell receptor beta chain emerged from a study of OX40 agonist ivuxolimab in advanced cancers. This clone showed up just once. This CDR3 has 12 amino acids. Trimming left V 5 bases short and J 2 bases short, with 5 bases between. CDR1 is PRHDT and CDR2 is FYEKMQ in the germline V gene (reference sequence). Clones were read by immunoSEQ multiplex PCR, and TCRdb kept only the in-frame ones, dropping some. The data contain about 93,000 clones, roughly 94% of them seen just once; the ten biggest clones take up over 2%. The source of this sequence is an adult with an advanced solid tumor such as melanoma, head and neck, liver or kidney cancer. This rearrangement joins TRBV13 to TRBJ2-3; D remains unclear. Source: CD4+ or CD8+ T cells sorted from blood, taken in a trial of the OX40 agonist ivuxolimab. The CDR3: CASSETTDTQYF. DNA for the CDR3: TGTGCCAGCAGCGAGACCACAGATACGCAGTATTTT.